Below are 21 T cell receptor beta chains sequenced from a single sample in a study of cytomegalovirus exposure and HLA in healthy donors. This PCR relied on a set of 60 Vbeta primers and 13 Jbeta primers. Assay used: immunoSEQ multiplex PCR; TCRdb lists only in-frame clones, some missing. The table lists 160,000 or so clones, 82% of them singletons. The source material was PBMCs. These receptors came from a woman aged 45-65 years in good health and CMV-seropositive.

The chain has TRBV2 and TRBJ1-1; D ambiguous. Germline V CDR1 and CDR2: SNHLY, FYNNEI. Trimming stripped 5 bases from V and 7 bases from J, with 17 bases between. The CDR3 is 14 amino acids. CDR3 coding DNA: TGTGCCAGCAGTCTAGCGCCGGACGGCCGTGAAGCTTTCTTT. This encodes CASSLAPDGREAFF. Full variable domain (rest looked up from reference TRBV2 and TRBJ1-1): EPEVTQTPSHQVTQMGQEVILRCVPISNHLYFYWYRQILGQKVEFLVSFYNNEISEKSEIFDDQFSVERPDGSNFTLKIRSTKLEDSAMYFCASSLAPDGREAFFGQGTRLTVV.

The chain employs TRBV18 and TRBJ2-3, with 7 bases identical to TRBD2. The J segment lost 6 bases and the V segment lost 4 bases, leaving 10 bases of the junction unmatched. The CDR3 sequence is 15 residues long. Germline V CDR1 and CDR2: KGHSH, LQKENI. CDR3 coding DNA: TGTGCCAGCTCACTCACATCGGGGGGAGGCGATACGCAGTATTTT. Translation gives CASSLTSGGGDTQYF.

This clone appeared once. The chain links TRBV7-2 to TRBJ2-7; D is possibly TRBD1 (5 bases). With 3 bases removed from V and 1 base from J, the gap between germline ends came to 7 bases. The CDR3 extends over 13 amino acids. Germline V gene data show CDR1 as SGHTA and CDR2 as FQGNSA. CDR3 DNA: TGTGCCAGCAGCTTGACAGAGTCCTACGAGCAGTACTTC. Protein sequence: CASSLTESYEQYF.

The chain carries TRBV7-9 and TRBJ2-1, with 9 bases fitting TRBD1. CDR1 and CDR2 (germline): SEHNR, FQNEAQ (reference sequence). After removal of 4 bases from V and 4 bases from J, the junction contained 8 bases not matched to a gene. CDR3 length: 16 amino acids. The CDR3 loop is CASSSRDRDFYNEQFF. In DNA form, the CDR3 reads TGTGCCAGCAGCTCCCGGGACAGGGATTTTTACAATGAGCAGTTCTTC.

The CDR3 loop reads CASSLGGPAGYNEQFF. The CDR3 DNA follows: TGTGCCAGCAGCTTAGGAGGGCCAGCGGGGTACAATGAGCAGTTCTTC. V usage is TRBV11-2 and J usage is TRBJ2-1; 7 bases fit TRBD2. V was pared by 1 base and J by 4 bases, with 7 bases of the junction left unmatched. The CDR3 sequence is 16 residues long. Germline V lookup: CDR1 SGHAT, CDR2 FQNNGV.

The DNA of the CDR3 is TGTGCCAGCGCGATAAATTCCTACAATGAGCAGTTCTTC. The encoded protein is CASAINSYNEQFF. This chain connects TRBV25-1 to TRBJ2-1; D gene unclear. The CDR3 extends over 13 amino acids. The V gene lost 8 bases and the J gene lost 1 base, with 9 bases spanning the gap. Germline lookup yields CDR1 MGHDK and CDR2 SYGVNS.

This sequence joins TRBV11-2 and TRBJ1-6; TRBD1 matches at 7 bases. This CDR3 is 15 amino acids long. V gave up 1 base and J gave up 8 bases; unmatched junction bases: 5. Germline CDR1 is SGHAT and CDR2 is FQNNGV. This chain's CDR3 is CASSLGTGTYSPLHF. The DNA of the CDR3 is TGTGCCAGCAGCTTAGGGACAGGTACCTATTCACCCCTCCACTTT.

CDR3 in amino acids: CASSPTGGWGTEAFF. The CDR3, as DNA: TGTGCCAGCAGCCCTACCGGGGGTTGGGGCACTGAAGCTTTCTTT. The chain has TRBV7-9 and TRBJ1-1, with D possibly TRBD1 on 5 matching bases. Trimming removed 5 bases at V and 4 bases at J, with 17 bases between. CDR3 length: 15 amino acids. Per the germline V gene, CDR1 is SEHNR and CDR2 is FQNEAQ (reference sequence). Full variable domain (rest looked up from reference TRBV7-9 and TRBJ1-1): DTGVSQNPRHKITKRGQNVTFRCDPISEHNRLYWYRQTLGQGPEFLTYFQNEAQLEKSRLLSDRFSAERPKGSFSTLEIQRTEQGDSAMYLCASSPTGGWGTEAFFGQGTRLTVV.

This clone showed up just once. V gene TRBV27 combines with J gene TRBJ2-1; 11 positions match TRBD2. In germline, CDR1 is MNHEY, CDR2 SMNVEV (reference sequence). The CDR3 loop spans 19 amino acids. The J segment lost 1 base and the V segment lost 0 bases, leaving 8 bases of the junction unmatched. CDR3 sequence reads: CASSLSLSSGGFSYNEQFF. The CDR3, as DNA: TGTGCCAGCAGTTTATCTCTTTCTAGCGGGGGGTTTTCCTACAATGAGCAGTTCTTC.

V gene TRBV11-2 combines with J gene TRBJ2-7; 7 bases align to TRBD1. Germline assignment: CDR1 SGHAT and CDR2 FQNNGV. V gave up 1 base and J gave up 3 bases; unmatched junction bases: 6. CDR3 length: 15 residues. The CDR3 region is CASSLASGQSYEQYF. The CDR3 DNA follows: TGTGCCAGCAGCTTAGCCTCGGGACAGAGCTACGAGCAGTACTTC.

This chain joins TRBV13 and TRBJ1-5; D unclear. Trimming removed 3 bases from V and 8 bases from J, with 14 bases in between. The CDR3 is 14 residues long. Germline V lookup: CDR1 PRHDT, CDR2 FYEKMQ (reference sequence). The CDR3 DNA is TGTGCCAGCAGCTTGGCGGGTAGTCGGGAGCCCCAGCATTTT. Translating it yields CASSLAGSREPQHF.

This sequence joins TRBV10-3 and TRBJ1-1; tentative D call: TRBD1 (5 bases). Between the trimmed V and J ends, which lost 2 bases and 1 base, there was a span of 8 bases. This CDR3 spans 14 amino acids. CDR1 is ENHRY, CDR2 SYGVKD, per germline. CDR3 bases: TGTGCCATCAGTGAGGGCAGGGCGAACACTGAAGCTTTCTTT. Its protein product is CAISEGRANTEAFF.

For this clone: An end of the junction differs from the germline gene, which may be a read error. The chain uses TRBV7-9 and TRBJ1-1; 7 positions match TRBD1. This CDR3 comprises 14 residues. Germline lookup yields CDR1 SEHNR and CDR2 FQNEAQ (reference sequence). The CDR3 reads CSSSLGQANTEAFF. CDR3 nucleotides: TGTTCCAGCAGCTTAGGACAGGCTAACACTGAAGCTTTCTTT.

The chain is built from TRBV7-8 and TRBJ1-6; D might be TRBD1 (5 bases). Germline loops: CDR1 SGHVS, CDR2 FQNEAQ. This CDR3 is built from 19 residues. Trimming took off 0 bases at V and 0 bases at J, with 15 bases between the two ends. CDR3 sequence: CASSLASGAHSSYNSPLHF. CDR3 bases: TGTGCCAGCAGCTTAGCTTCTGGGGCCCATAGCTCCTATAATTCACCCCTCCACTTT.

J is TRBJ2-5 and V is TRBV9; D is possibly TRBD1 (6 bases). The ends were cut back, 3 bases at V and 4 bases at J, with 13 bases in the middle. This CDR3 is built from 14 residues. In germline, CDR1 is SGDLS, CDR2 YYNGEE. CDR3 protein: CASSGSGTPETQYF. The CDR3 DNA is TGTGCCAGCAGCGGATCCGGGACACCAGAGACCCAGTACTTC.

The rearrangement joins TRBV6-6 to TRBJ1-5; 11 bases fit TRBD1. Unmatched junction bases numbered 4, after V lost 6 bases and J lost 6 bases. The CDR3 has 14 residues. Germline-derived CDR1 and CDR2 are MNHNY and SVGAGI (reference sequence). CDR3 amino acids: CASSWTGGFQPQHF. The CDR3 DNA reads as TGTGCCAGCAGCTGGACAGGGGGCTTTCAGCCCCAGCATTTT.

V usage is TRBV5-4 and J usage is TRBJ1-2, with 8 nucleotides matching TRBD1. From germline, CDR1 is SGHNT and CDR2 YYREEE (reference sequence). The junction had 8 bases not matched to a gene; V was cut back by 1 base and J by 3 bases. The CDR3 has 16 amino acids. The CDR3 sequence is CASSLPGGDAYYGYTF. DNA for the CDR3: TGTGCCAGCAGCTTGCCAGGGGGCGATGCTTACTATGGCTACACCTTC.

In its sample, this clone was seen once. This chain uses TRBV10-2 with TRBJ2-1; 9 bases align to TRBD1. The J segment lost 6 bases and the V segment lost 9 bases, leaving 9 bases of the junction unmatched. This CDR3 has 14 amino acids. The germline gives CDR1 WSHSY, CDR2 SAAADI. CDR3 residues: CASFTGGSSNEQFF. In DNA form, the CDR3 reads TGCGCCAGTTTTACAGGGGGCTCTTCCAATGAGCAGTTCTTC.

V gene TRBV7-2 combines with J gene TRBJ2-3; D is unclear. This CDR3 contains 13 residues. The ends were cut back, 5 bases at V and 5 bases at J, with 11 bases in the middle. The germline CDR1 and CDR2 sequences are SGHTA and FQGNSA. The CDR3 region has the DNA TGTGCCAGCAGCCCCGCTACGGGAGATACGCAGTATTTT. This sequence encodes CASSPATGDTQYF.

The chain couples TRBV18 to TRBJ1-5; TRBD1 is a possible D gene (6 bases). Germline lookup yields CDR1 KGHSH and CDR2 LQKENI. The CDR3 contains 13 residues. V was shortened by 6 bases and J by 5 bases, with 11 bases between the two germline ends. CDR3: CASSVSGDQPQHF. The CDR3 bases are TGTGCCAGCTCTGTATCAGGGGATCAGCCCCAGCATTTT.

The V call is TRBV5-1, the J call TRBJ2-3; TRBD2 is a possible D gene (6 bases). Germline V CDR1 and CDR2: SGHRS, YFSETQ. V lost 4 bases, J lost 4 bases, and 13 bases lay in between. The CDR3 runs 14 residues. The CDR3 loop reads CASSGAGKADTQYF. The DNA of the CDR3 is TGCGCCAGCAGCGGGGCGGGGAAGGCAGATACGCAGTATTTT. The full variable domain, with the rest looked up from reference TRBV5-1 and TRBJ2-3, is KAGVTQTPRYLIKTRGQQVTLSCSPISGHRSVSWYQQTPGQGLQFLFEYFSETQRNKGNFPGRFSGRQFSNSRSEMNVSTLELGDSALYLCASSGAGKADTQYFGPGTRLTVL.